A single sample is the source of the 16 T cell receptor beta chains below, sequenced in a study of response to subunit inactivated influenza vaccine. TCRdb independently ran MiXCR on the RT-PCR reads; one entry per CDR3 protein. The table shows approximately 500,000 distinct CDR3 sequences, with under 15% occurring only once. The specimen was PBMCs from blood, collected roughly 6 weeks after vaccination. The receptors here all came from a man aged 45 to 65 who received an inactivated influenza vaccine.

This clonotype was counted a few times. The chain links TRBV7-2 to TRBJ2-5; the D is unclear. This CDR3 contains 14 residues. The V and J ends lost 0 bases and 4 bases respectively, with 9 bases between them. Germline lookup yields CDR1 SGHTA and CDR2 FQGNSA. CDR3: CASSLARPAETQYF. The CDR3 DNA reads as TGTGCCAGCAGCTTAGCCAGACCAGCAGAGACCCAGTACTTC.

In its sample, this clonotype was seen once. CDR3: CASSLSADNYGYTF. As DNA, the CDR3 is TGTGCCAGCTCACTATCCGCCGATAACTATGGCTACACCTTC. The chain links TRBV18 to TRBJ1-2, with D unclear. The V end lost 4 bases, the J end lost 1 base, and 10 bases lay between the germline ends. The germline CDR1 and CDR2 sequences are KGHSH and LQKENI. This CDR3 has 14 amino acids.

This clonotype was seen a few times. This sequence joins TRBV6-2 or TRBV6-3 and TRBJ2-7, with 9 nucleotides matching TRBD1. The germline CDR1 and CDR2 sequences are MNHEY and SVGEGT. This CDR3 spans 14 amino acids. V was clipped by 2 bases and J by 3 bases; unmatched bases: 2. The CDR3 region is CASSYVTGGYEQYF. CDR3 coding DNA: TGTGCCAGCAGTTACGTGACAGGGGGCTACGAGCAGTACTTC.

CDR3 loop: CASRPGQGINTGELFF. The CDR3 DNA sequence: TGTGCCAGCAGACCGGGACAGGGGATCAACACCGGGGAGCTGTTTTTT. The J gene is TRBJ2-2, the V gene TRBV6-1; 10 bases map to TRBD1. V lost 6 bases and J lost 2; bases outside the gene matches: 6. The CDR3 is made up of 16 amino acids. In germline, CDR1 is MNHNS, CDR2 SASEGT.

This chain links TRBV4-3 with TRBJ2-3; unclear D gene. Trimming removed 0 bases at V and 10 bases at J, with 11 bases between. Germline V gene lookup returns CDR1 LGHNA and CDR2 YSLEER. The CDR3 totals 13 residues. The CDR3 protein is CASSQEKDHPQYF. CDR3 nucleotide sequence: TGCGCCAGCAGCCAAGAGAAGGACCATCCGCAGTATTTT.

The V gene is TRBV6-6, the J gene TRBJ2-1; TRBD2 matches 9 bases. Germline V CDR1 and CDR2: MNHNY, SVGAGI (reference sequence). Germline trimming cut 5 bases from V and 8 bases from J; bases unmatched to any gene: 4. This CDR3 has 13 residues. The CDR3 region has the DNA TGTGCCAGCAGTACGACTAGCGGATATGAGCAGTTCTTC. Residues: CASSTTSGYEQFF.

The gene calls are TRBV5-1 and TRBJ2-1; 11 bases match TRBD2. The germline gives CDR1 SGHRS, CDR2 YFSETQ. V lost 4 bases, J lost 7 bases, and 7 bases stayed unmatched. CDR3 size: 15 residues. CDR3: CASSGVAGGENEQFF. CDR3 nucleotide sequence: TGCGCCAGCAGCGGAGTAGCGGGAGGGGAAAATGAGCAGTTCTTC.

The chain links TRBV5-1 to TRBJ2-3; D is perhaps TRBD1 (5 bases). Germline CDR1 and CDR2: SGHRS and YFSETQ. Trimming left V 4 bases short and J 5 bases short, with 17 bases between. The CDR3 extends over 15 amino acids. CDR3 residues: CASSPTARAKDTQYF. The CDR3 bases are TGCGCCAGCAGCCCCACCGCCAGGGCCAAAGATACGCAGTATTTT. The whole variable domain, remainder taken from reference TRBV5-1 and TRBJ2-3, is KAGVTQTPRYLIKTRGQQVTLSCSPISGHRSVSWYQQTPGQGLQFLFEYFSETQRNKGNFPGRFSGRQFSNSRSEMNVSTLELGDSALYLCASSPTARAKDTQYFGPGTRLTVL.

CDR3 in DNA: TGTGCCAGCAGCTTGAGCGGCGTGGGGCGGGGGGCCAACGTCCTGACTTTC. Translation: CASSLSGVGRGANVLTF. V and J are TRBV7-2 and TRBJ2-6; D tentatively fits TRBD1 or TRBD2 (5 bases each). The germline V gene encodes CDR1 SGHTA and CDR2 FQGNSA. The length of the CDR3 is 17 residues. V dropped 3 bases and J dropped 4 bases, with 16 bases sitting between them. The whole variable domain, remainder taken from reference TRBV7-2 and TRBJ2-6, is GAGVSQSPSNKVTEKGKDVELRCDPISGHTALYWYRQSLGQGLEFLIYFQGNSAPDKSGLPSDRFSAERTGGSVSTLTIQRTQQEDSAVYLCASSLSGVGRGANVLTFGAGSRLTVL.

This clonotype was detected ten times or more. This sequence joins TRBV4-3 and TRBJ1-6; D is perhaps TRBD1 (5 bases). Trimming shortened V by 1 base and J by 6 bases, and 7 bases separated the two germline ends. CDR1 LGHNA and CDR2 YSLEER come from the germline V gene. CDR3 length: 14 residues. DNA for the CDR3: TGCGCCAGCAGCCAAGGACAGACTAATTCACCCCTCCACTTT. Translating gives CASSQGQTNSPLHF.

This clonotype was found a few times. J is TRBJ2-7 and V is TRBV10-3, with 14 bases lining up with TRBD2. CDR1 is ENHRY, CDR2 SYGVKD, per germline. The CDR3 covers 14 residues. Germline trimming cut 6 bases from V and 3 bases from J; bases unmatched to any gene: 1. This CDR3 reads CAISGTSGSYEQYF. CDR3 DNA sequence: TGTGCCATCAGCGGGACTAGCGGGAGCTACGAGCAGTACTTC.

The gene calls are TRBV6-5 and TRBJ2-3; no definite D call. Trimming took 2 bases from V and 3 from J, leaving 15 bases between them. CDR3 length: 16 amino acids. CDR1 and CDR2 from the germline V gene are MNHEY and SVGAGI. CDR3 coding DNA: TGTGCCAGCAGTTACCAGCCAGCCGTCCCAACAGATACGCAGTATTTT. This codes for CASSYQPAVPTDTQYF.

The rearrangement uses TRBV20-1 and TRBJ1-1; D is unresolved. V lost 6 bases to trimming and J lost 0 bases, with 8 bases between them. From germline, CDR1 is DFQATT and CDR2 SNEGSKA (reference sequence). This CDR3 contains 12 residues. The CDR3 nucleotides are TGCAGTGCCCCGGACTTGAACACTGAAGCTTTCTTT. It is translated as CSAPDLNTEAFF.

The rearrangement links TRBV6-2 or TRBV6-3 to TRBJ2-5, with 9 bases fitting TRBD1. Unmatched junction bases numbered 9, after V lost 6 bases and J lost 7 bases. The germline V gene encodes CDR1 MNHEY and CDR2 SVGEGT. The length of the CDR3 is 14 residues. This CDR3 reads CASSPLRQGGTQYF. The DNA of the CDR3 is TGTGCCAGCAGCCCCCTTCGACAGGGGGGGACCCAGTACTTC.

This chain links TRBV7-2 with TRBJ2-5; D tentatively reads TRBD1 or TRBD2 (5 bases each). With 5 bases removed from V and 2 bases from J, the gap between germline ends came to 21 bases. This CDR3 has 17 residues. Per germline, CDR1 SGHTA and CDR2 FQGNSA. The CDR3 DNA reads as TGTGCCAGCAGCCTCGCCCGGGGCGGCCCTTTACAAGAGACCCAGTACTTC. It is translated as CASSLARGGPLQETQYF.

In this sample, this clonotype turned up many times. The V and J genes are TRBV5-1 and TRBJ1-1; D is unresolved. The germline gives CDR1 SGHRS, CDR2 YFSETQ. The CDR3 loop spans 17 amino acids. V lost 0 bases to trimming and J lost 1 base, with 16 bases between them. CDR3 nucleotide sequence: TGCGCCAGCAGCTTGGCGGTCGGTCGCGTCGCGAACACTGAAGCTTTCTTT. This encodes CASSLAVGRVANTEAFF.